Listed below are T cell receptor beta chains from one sample, sequenced in a study of cytomegalovirus exposure and HLA in healthy donors. Repertoires were generated with immunoSEQ multiplex PCR, while TCRdb's copy carries only in-frame clones and drops some. The sample lists approximately 220,000 clones, just over 75% occurring once. Sequencing was performed on PBMCs. Receptor source: a man aged 18 to 29 in good health and CMV-seronegative. The CDR3 runs from the conserved cysteine through the conserved F or W. D genes are given only for firm matches. Clone sizes are given selectively: once, few, many, or a class where the clone is expanded.

v_gene	d_gene	abundance	j_gene	CDR3aa	CDR3nt
TRBV19	TRBD2	NA	TRBJ2-1	CASSFSGRHNEQFF	TGTGCCAGTAGTTTTAGCGGGAGGCACAATGAGCAGTTCTTC
TRBV6-5	NA	NA	TRBJ2-2	CASSYSDRRAGELFF	TGTGCCAGCAGTTACTCTGACAGGCGGGCCGGGGAGCTGTTTTTT
TRBV7-9	TRBD1	NA	TRBJ2-7	CASSPPGTGSYEQYF	TGTGCCAGCAGCCCCCCCGGGACAGGGTCCTACGAGCAGTACTTC
TRBV2	TRBD2	NA	TRBJ2-5	CASSEAPAGVVETQYF	TGTGCCAGCAGTGAAGCGCCAGCGGGAGTGGTAGAGACCCAGTACTTC
TRBV5-6	TRBD2	NA	TRBJ2-1	CASSLMREGLDEQFF	TGTGCCAGCAGCTTGATGAGGGAGGGCCTCGATGAGCAGTTCTTC
TRBV9	NA	once	TRBJ2-7	CASSVGQASYEQYF	TGTGCCAGCAGCGTAGGTCAGGCCTCCTACGAGCAGTACTTC
TRBV7-3	TRBD2	NA	TRBJ2-3	CASSFTRGEPGTQYF	TGTGCCAGCAGCTTCACGCGGGGGGAACCCGGTACGCAGTATTTT
TRBV6-6	NA	NA	TRBJ2-1	CASSYSSGSYNEQFF	TGTGCCAGCAGTTATTCATCCGGGAGTTACAATGAGCAGTTCTTC
TRBV7-6	NA	NA	TRBJ2-5	CASSPLLGVETQYF	TGTGCCAGCAGCCCCCTCCTCGGGGTGGAGACCCAGTACTTC
TRBV30	NA	few	TRBJ2-2	CAWTSTNTGELFF	TGTGCCTGGACTTCTACGAACACCGGGGAGCTGTTTTTT
TRBV19	TRBD1	NA	TRBJ2-7	CASSIELTGVAFEQYF	TGTGCCAGTAGTATTGAATTAACAGGGGTAGCGTTCGAGCAGTACTTC
TRBV5-1	TRBD2	once	TRBJ2-7	CASSTLRASGSYEQYF	TGCGCCAGCAGCACCCTACGGGCTAGCGGCTCCTACGAGCAGTACTTC
TRBV15	TRBD1	NA	TRBJ2-5	CATSGSPSTGTQETQYF	TGTGCCACCAGCGGTTCTCCTTCGACAGGGACCCAAGAGACCCAGTACTTC
TRBV10-3	TRBD1	NA	TRBJ2-4	CATGQGFVQYF	TGTGCCACCGGACAGGGCTTTGTTCAGTACTTC
TRBV29-1	NA	few	TRBJ2-3	CSVEDLRGGDTQYF	TGCAGCGTTGAAGACTTAAGAGGGGGAGATACGCAGTATTTT
TRBV28	NA	NA	TRBJ2-7	CASRPTNYEQYF	TGTGCCAGCAGGCCGACAAATTACGAGCAGTACTTC
TRBV7-8	NA	NA	TRBJ1-3	CASSLVSGESSGNTIYF	TGTGCCAGCAGCTTAGTTTCAGGCGAAAGCTCTGGAAACACCATATATTTT
TRBV6-4	TRBD2	once	TRBJ2-1	CASSEGLAGSDEQFF	TGTGCCAGCAGTGAAGGACTAGCGGGATCCGATGAGCAGTTCTTC
TRBV10-3	TRBD1	NA	TRBJ2-4	CAISESDRGLQYF	TGTGCCATCAGTGAGTCTGACAGGGGGCTTCAGTACTTC
TRBV15	TRBD1	NA	TRBJ2-7	CATSRIGQGRAYEQYF	TGTGCCACCAGCAGAATCGGACAGGGGAGAGCCTACGAGCAGTACTTC
TRBV30	NA	NA	TRBJ2-2	CAWTPPGLAQNTGELFF	TGTGCCTGGACCCCCCCGGGGCTAGCGCAAAACACCGGGGAGCTGTTTTTT
TRBV7-9	NA	NA	TRBJ1-2	CSSSREVGRVYYGYTF	TGTTCCAGCAGCCGCGAAGTGGGCAGGGTATACTATGGCTACACCTTC
TRBV5-1	NA	NA	TRBJ2-7	CASSPPRASSYEQYF	TGCGCCAGCAGCCCCCCCAGGGCAAGCTCCTACGAGCAGTACTTC
TRBV29-1	TRBD1	NA	TRBJ1-3	CSVRTGGNTIYF	TGCAGCGTTCGGACAGGGGGAAACACCATATATTTT
TRBV19	NA	NA	TRBJ1-5	CASSIARDQPQHF	TGTGCCAGTAGTATAGCCAGGGATCAGCCCCAGCATTTT
TRBV7-2	TRBD1	NA	TRBJ2-3	CASSWMGQGYTDTQYF	TGTGCCAGCAGCTGGATGGGACAGGGCTACACAGATACGCAGTATTTT
TRBV9	TRBD1	NA	TRBJ1-1	CASSEGQATEAFF	TGTGCCAGCAGCGAGGGACAGGCCACTGAAGCTTTCTTT
TRBV5-1	TRBD2	few	TRBJ2-7	CASSLGLAGDEQYF	TGCGCCAGCAGCTTGGGACTAGCGGGAGACGAGCAGTACTTC
TRBV5-4	NA	few	TRBJ1-4	CASSFDTAPTNEKLFF	TGTGCCAGCAGCTTTGATACAGCCCCAACTAATGAAAAACTGTTTTTT
TRBV7-8	TRBD1	NA	TRBJ2-3	CASSPSRTGGGTDTQYF	TGTGCCAGCAGCCCGTCCCGGACAGGGGGCGGCACAGATACGCAGTATTTT
TRBV7-8	TRBD1	NA	TRBJ1-2	CASSLARTGTYGYTF	TGTGCCAGCAGCTTAGCGCGGACAGGGACCTATGGCTACACCTTC
TRBV5-6	NA	NA	TRBJ1-1	CASSLPSPGRSRSTEAFF	TGTGCCAGCAGCCTACCCTCCCCTGGTAGGTCGCGGAGCACTGAAGCTTTCTTT
TRBV28	TRBD2	NA	TRBJ2-2	CASSPGTSGFRGELFF	TGTGCCAGCAGCCCAGGGACTAGCGGTTTCCGCGGGGAGCTGTTTTTT
TRBV2	NA	NA	TRBJ2-3	CASSDGQRTDTQYF	TGTGCCAGCAGCGACGGACAGCGCACAGATACGCAGTATTTT
TRBV7-3	TRBD1	NA	TRBJ2-2	CASSLGQGSGELFF	TGTGCCAGCAGCCTGGGACAGGGTTCCGGGGAGCTGTTTTTT
TRBV5-4	NA	NA	TRBJ2-7	CASSHETGPGEQYF	TGTGCCAGCAGCCACGAAACGGGTCCGGGCGAGCAGTACTTC
TRBV27	TRBD1	NA	TRBJ2-7	CASRETGGSYEQYF	TGTGCCAGCAGGGAGACAGGGGGCTCCTACGAGCAGTACTTC
TRBV2	NA	NA	TRBJ1-2	CASIDSGSVYGYTF	TGTGCCAGCATTGATTCAGGGTCGGTTTATGGCTACACCTTC